Listed here is a single TCR beta chain. Its antigen remains unidentified. This sample is part of a study of CD8+ T cells in alopecia areata. About the research overall: Oral tofacitinib, 5 to 10 mg twice daily, was given in an open-label trial.

Findings and limits, study-wide: Elevated clonality characterized lesional scalp relative to normal scalp, particularly in alopecia totalis/universalis.

Specified treatment: oral pan-JAK inhibitor, 5-10 mg twice daily. Sorted out of PBMCs were CD4+ T cells and CD8+ T cells. This CDR3 region has 15 residues. Germline CDR1 and CDR2: SGDLS and YYNGEE. Between the trimmed V and J ends, which lost 4 bases and 0 bases, there was a span of 11 bases. RNA was extracted and reverse transcribed into cDNA as the sequencing template. Generated by immunoSEQ multiplex PCR, the TCRdb table keeps only in-frame clones and is missing some. The sample consists of fewer than 350,000 clones, more than 45% of them appearing once. The chain links TRBV9 to TRBJ2-4, with unresolved D. This sample comprised CD4+ T cells sorted from blood, obtained at week 24, from a patient treated with tofacitinib. The clonotype was recovered from a human donor with alopecia areata. As DNA, the CDR3 is TGTGCCAGCAGCTTTGGGCTCTCAGCCAAAAACATTCAGTACTTC. Translated, it gives CASSFGLSAKNIQYF.